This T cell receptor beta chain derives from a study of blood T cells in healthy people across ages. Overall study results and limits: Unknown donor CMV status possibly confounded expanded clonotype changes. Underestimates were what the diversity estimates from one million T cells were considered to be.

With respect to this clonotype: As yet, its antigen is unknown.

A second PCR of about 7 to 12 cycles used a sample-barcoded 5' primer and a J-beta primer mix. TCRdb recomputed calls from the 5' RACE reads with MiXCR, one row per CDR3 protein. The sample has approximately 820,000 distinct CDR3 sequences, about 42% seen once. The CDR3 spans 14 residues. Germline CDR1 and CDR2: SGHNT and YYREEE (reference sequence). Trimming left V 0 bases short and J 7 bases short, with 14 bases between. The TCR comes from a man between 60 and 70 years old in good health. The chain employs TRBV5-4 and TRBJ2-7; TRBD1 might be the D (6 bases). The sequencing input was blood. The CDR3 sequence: CASSLDQGPREQYF. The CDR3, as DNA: TGTGCCAGCAGCTTGGATCAGGGGCCAAGAGAGCAGTACTTC. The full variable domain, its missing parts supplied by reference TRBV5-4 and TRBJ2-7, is ETGVTQSPTHLIKTRGQQVTLRCSSQSGHNTVSWYQQALGQGPQFIFQYYREEENGRGNFPPRFSGLQFPNYSSELNVNALELDDSALYLCASSLDQGPREQYFGPGTRLTVT.